The rows below give T cell receptor beta chains drawn from one sample of a study of blood T cell repertoires in COVID-19. The assay was immunoSEQ multiplex PCR, and TCRdb's table has in-frame clones only and misses some. This table holds just under 60,000 clones, less than 85% found once. The source material was peripheral blood. The origin of the receptors is a human donor in a cohort sampled during active COVID-19. The CDR3 runs from the conserved cysteine through the conserved F or W. The D gene is left open where the match is weak. Size tells how often a clone was seen (once, few, many) or the class of an expanded clone, and some rows leave it out.

d_gene: TRBD1
abundance: few
j_gene: TRBJ1-5
v_gene: TRBV5-4
CDR3nt: TGTGCCAGCAACTTTTCTCTGCAATATCGACAGGGAAAGGGCGATCAGCCCCAGCATTTT
CDR3aa: CASNFSLQYRQGKGDQPQHF

d_gene: .
abundance: .
j_gene: TRBJ1-2
v_gene: TRBV12-3/TRBV12-4
CDR3nt: TGTGCCAGCAGTTTGGAGGGAGTCAATGGCTACACCTTC
CDR3aa: CASSLEGVNGYTF

d_gene: TRBD2
abundance: .
j_gene: TRBJ2-2
v_gene: TRBV29-1
CDR3nt: TGCAGCGTTTTTAGCGGGAGCACCGGGGAGCTGTTTTTT
CDR3aa: CSVFSGSTGELFF

d_gene: .
abundance: once
j_gene: TRBJ2-2
v_gene: TRBV19
CDR3nt: TGTGCCAGTAGGAGGTCAGGGGACACCGGGGAGCTGTTTTTT
CDR3aa: CASRRSGDTGELFF

d_gene: .
abundance: .
j_gene: TRBJ2-7
v_gene: TRBV21-1
CDR3nt: TGTGCCAGCCCCCGAGGCGGGGGTGGAAGGGTCCACGAGCAGTACTTC
CDR3aa: CASPRGGGGRVHEQYF

d_gene: .
abundance: .
j_gene: TRBJ1-1
v_gene: TRBV4-2
CDR3nt: TGTGCCAGCAGCCAAGATTACGGAGGGAGGGAAGCTGAAGCTTTCTTT
CDR3aa: CASSQDYGGREAEAFF

d_gene: TRBD2
abundance: .
j_gene: TRBJ2-3
v_gene: TRBV7-3
CDR3nt: TGTGCCAGCAGCCAAGGGGTAGCGGGAGGGCGAAACACAGATACGCAGTATTTT
CDR3aa: CASSQGVAGGRNTDTQYF

d_gene: .
abundance: few
j_gene: TRBJ1-6
v_gene: TRBV6-4
CDR3nt: TGTGCCAGCAGTGAAGTCAGGGATTCACCCCTCCACTTT
CDR3aa: CASSEVRDSPLHF

d_gene: .
abundance: few
j_gene: TRBJ1-6
v_gene: TRBV7-9
CDR3nt: TGTGCCAGCAGCCGGGAAGGGCAATCACCCCTCCACTTT
CDR3aa: CASSREGQSPLHF

d_gene: .
abundance: .
j_gene: TRBJ1-1
v_gene: TRBV28
CDR3nt: TGTGCCAGCACCCTGACACAGGGCTGGACTGAAGCTTTCTTT
CDR3aa: CASTLTQGWTEAFF

d_gene: .
abundance: medium-sized
j_gene: TRBJ1-6
v_gene: TRBV7-8
CDR3nt: TGTGCCAGCAGGTTGTACCGTGGCCTCAATTCACCCCTCCACTTT
CDR3aa: CASRLYRGLNSPLHF

d_gene: TRBD2
abundance: .
j_gene: TRBJ2-3
v_gene: TRBV6-6
CDR3nt: TGTGCCAGCAGTTACGCCGGACTAGATTCGACAGATACGCAGTATTTT
CDR3aa: CASSYAGLDSTDTQYF

d_gene: .
abundance: .
j_gene: TRBJ2-3
v_gene: TRBV7-3
CDR3nt: TGTGCCAGCAGCTCTTCCGGGAGCACAGATACGCAGTATTTT
CDR3aa: CASSSSGSTDTQYF

d_gene: TRBD2
abundance: medium-sized
j_gene: TRBJ2-2
v_gene: TRBV19
CDR3nt: TGTGCCAGTACACCACCGGGACTAGCGGGAGTCCAGGGCGGGGAGCTGTTTTTT
CDR3aa: CASTPPGLAGVQGGELFF

d_gene: .
abundance: once
j_gene: TRBJ2-7
v_gene: TRBV5-1
CDR3nt: TGCGCCAGCAGCTTCGCGGGCTACGAGCAGTACTTC
CDR3aa: CASSFAGYEQYF

d_gene: TRBD2
abundance: once
j_gene: TRBJ2-1
v_gene: TRBV5-1
CDR3nt: TGCGCCAGCAGCTTGGCGGGACTAGCGGGAGTGGGATCCTACAATGAGCAGTTCTTC
CDR3aa: CASSLAGLAGVGSYNEQFF

d_gene: .
abundance: .
j_gene: TRBJ1-6
v_gene: TRBV10-3
CDR3nt: TGTGCCATCCGTCCAGGTGATAATTCACCCCTCCACTTT
CDR3aa: CAIRPGDNSPLHF

d_gene: .
abundance: once
j_gene: TRBJ2-1
v_gene: TRBV5-8
CDR3nt: TGTGCCAGCAGCCGAATAAGGAGCTCCTACAATGAGCAGTTCTTC
CDR3aa: CASSRIRSSYNEQFF

d_gene: .
abundance: .
j_gene: TRBJ2-1
v_gene: TRBV7-9
CDR3nt: TGTGCCAGCAGCGCGGACGGGGTCTTCAATGAGCAGTTCTTC
CDR3aa: CASSADGVFNEQFF

d_gene: .
abundance: .
j_gene: TRBJ2-7
v_gene: TRBV7-9
CDR3nt: TGTGCCAGCAGCTGGCAGGACACCCGGGAGTACTTC
CDR3aa: CASSWQDTREYF

d_gene: .
abundance: .
j_gene: TRBJ2-2
v_gene: TRBV6-6
CDR3nt: TGTGCCAGCAGTTACGTAAACACCGGGGAGCTGTTTTTT
CDR3aa: CASSYVNTGELFF

d_gene: TRBD1
abundance: .
j_gene: TRBJ1-2
v_gene: TRBV7-9
CDR3nt: TGTGCCAGCAGCTTATACCTGACAGGGGTTGTCGGCTACACCTTC
CDR3aa: CASSLYLTGVVGYTF

d_gene: TRBD1
abundance: .
j_gene: TRBJ2-1
v_gene: TRBV7-2
CDR3nt: TGTGCCAGCAGCGGAACAGGGGGGTTTTGGGATGAGCAGTTCTTC
CDR3aa: CASSGTGGFWDEQFF

d_gene: .
abundance: once
j_gene: TRBJ2-1
v_gene: TRBV5-4
CDR3nt: TGTGCCAGCAGCTTGGCGCCAGGGGATGGTCAGTTCTTC
CDR3aa: CASSLAPGDGQFF

d_gene: TRBD2
abundance: few
j_gene: TRBJ2-3
v_gene: TRBV5-5
CDR3nt: TGTGCCAGCAGCTTTATTAGCGGGTCGGGAGATACGCAGTATTTT
CDR3aa: CASSFISGSGDTQYF

d_gene: .
abundance: .
j_gene: TRBJ2-7
v_gene: TRBV6-2/TRBV6-3
CDR3nt: TGTGCCAGCAGTTCCGGCAGGGTATACGAGCAGTACTTC
CDR3aa: CASSSGRVYEQYF

d_gene: .
abundance: .
j_gene: TRBJ2-1
v_gene: TRBV11-3
CDR3nt: TGTGCCAGCAGCCTAAGGACTGAAGCCGAGCAGTTCTTC
CDR3aa: CASSLRTEAEQFF

d_gene: TRBD1
abundance: .
j_gene: TRBJ1-4
v_gene: TRBV10-2
CDR3nt: TGCGCCAGCAGGTCGACAGGGGTTAATGAAAAACTGTTTTTT
CDR3aa: CASRSTGVNEKLFF

d_gene: TRBD1
abundance: once
j_gene: TRBJ1-3
v_gene: TRBV6-1
CDR3nt: TGTGCCAGCAGTGAAGCGGTCAGGACAGGGGGAGCTGGAAACACCATATATTTT
CDR3aa: CASSEAVRTGGAGNTIYF

d_gene: .
abundance: .
j_gene: TRBJ1-1
v_gene: TRBV7-2
CDR3nt: TGTGCCAGCAGCTTAGATTGGGGGCGCCCTGAAGCTTTCTTT
CDR3aa: CASSLDWGRPEAFF

d_gene: .
abundance: .
j_gene: TRBJ2-5
v_gene: TRBV7-8
CDR3nt: TGTGCCAGCAGCAACACAGAGACCCAGTACTTC
CDR3aa: CASSNTETQYF

d_gene: TRBD1
abundance: .
j_gene: TRBJ1-2
v_gene: TRBV28
CDR3nt: TGTGCCAGCAGTTTGGGGACAGGGGGCAACTATGGCTACACCTTC
CDR3aa: CASSLGTGGNYGYTF

d_gene: .
abundance: .
j_gene: TRBJ2-5
v_gene: TRBV7-2
CDR3nt: TGTGCCAGCAGCTTAGCGAAGGGGATAGGGACCCAGTACTTC
CDR3aa: CASSLAKGIGTQYF

d_gene: TRBD1
abundance: .
j_gene: TRBJ1-2
v_gene: TRBV27
CDR3nt: TGTGCCAGCAGTTTGGGGGTTGGAGGGGCAGGGGGTGGCTACACCTTC
CDR3aa: CASSLGVGGAGGGYTF

d_gene: .
abundance: .
j_gene: TRBJ1-4
v_gene: TRBV7-2
CDR3nt: TGTGCCAGCAGCGGGGGGGATTTGACTAATGAAAAACTGTTTTTT
CDR3aa: CASSGGDLTNEKLFF

d_gene: .
abundance: few
j_gene: TRBJ2-2
v_gene: TRBV6-5
CDR3nt: TGTGCCAGCAGAAACAACAGGGACGCCGGGGAGCTGTTTTTT
CDR3aa: CASRNNRDAGELFF

d_gene: .
abundance: .
j_gene: TRBJ2-6
v_gene: TRBV5-4
CDR3nt: TGTGCCAGCAGCCGACGGAGCTCTGGGGCCAACGTCCTGACTTTC
CDR3aa: CASSRRSSGANVLTF

d_gene: .
abundance: .
j_gene: TRBJ1-1
v_gene: TRBV6-5
CDR3nt: TGTGCCAGCAGTAACCAGGGACAGAACACTGAAGCTTTCTTT
CDR3aa: CASSNQGQNTEAFF

d_gene: .
abundance: once
j_gene: TRBJ2-5
v_gene: TRBV6-5
CDR3nt: TGTGCCAGCAGTTACTCCTCCGGGGGAGAGACCCAGTACTTC
CDR3aa: CASSYSSGGETQYF

d_gene: .
abundance: .
j_gene: TRBJ2-1
v_gene: TRBV12-3/TRBV12-4
CDR3nt: TGTGCCAGCAGTTTTGTTGGAGATGAGCAGTTCTTC
CDR3aa: CASSFVGDEQFF

d_gene: TRBD1
abundance: once
j_gene: TRBJ1-6
v_gene: TRBV7-6
CDR3nt: TGTGCCAGCAGCTTAATGCGGGACAGGGGCAATAATTCACCCCTCCACTTT
CDR3aa: CASSLMRDRGNNSPLHF

d_gene: .
abundance: .
j_gene: TRBJ2-5
v_gene: TRBV5-4
CDR3nt: TGTGCCAGCAGCACCCCCAACCATGGAGGACAAGAGACCCAGTACTTC
CDR3aa: CASSTPNHGGQETQYF

d_gene: TRBD1
abundance: .
j_gene: TRBJ1-6
v_gene: TRBV5-6
CDR3nt: TGTGCCAGCAGCTTGAGACAGGGTAGTTCACCCCTCCACTTT
CDR3aa: CASSLRQGSSPLHF

d_gene: .
abundance: .
j_gene: TRBJ2-6
v_gene: TRBV4-3
CDR3nt: TGCGCCAGCAGCCAAGAATTCCAGGGTCTATGGGGGGCCAACGTCCTGACTTTC
CDR3aa: CASSQEFQGLWGANVLTF

d_gene: .
abundance: .
j_gene: TRBJ2-2
v_gene: TRBV28
CDR3nt: TGTGCCAGCATCCCTGGAGGGGGGGCGGTCGGGGAGCTGTTTTTT
CDR3aa: CASIPGGGAVGELFF

d_gene: TRBD1
abundance: once
j_gene: TRBJ1-2
v_gene: TRBV7-2
CDR3nt: TGTGCCAGCAGCTCGCGGACAGGGGGGTTGGAGGGCTACACCTTC
CDR3aa: CASSSRTGGLEGYTF

d_gene: .
abundance: once
j_gene: TRBJ2-4
v_gene: TRBV21-1
CDR3nt: TGTGCCAGCAGCAAAGAACAGGGTGGAAACATTCAGTACTTC
CDR3aa: CASSKEQGGNIQYF

d_gene: TRBD1
abundance: few
j_gene: TRBJ1-3
v_gene: TRBV3-1/TRBV3-2
CDR3nt: TGTGCCAGCAGCCAAAACTATTTGACAGGGAGCTCTGGAAACACCATATATTTT
CDR3aa: CASSQNYLTGSSGNTIYF

d_gene: TRBD2
abundance: .
j_gene: TRBJ2-2
v_gene: TRBV7-6
CDR3nt: TGTGCCAGCAGCTTAGCGCACAGGACTAGCGGCACCGGGGAGCTGTTTTTT
CDR3aa: CASSLAHRTSGTGELFF

d_gene: TRBD1
abundance: few
j_gene: TRBJ1-4
v_gene: TRBV28
CDR3nt: TGTGCCAGCAGCGCGACAGGGGCTAATGAAAAACTGTTTTTT
CDR3aa: CASSATGANEKLFF

d_gene: .
abundance: once
j_gene: TRBJ2-2
v_gene: TRBV3-1/TRBV3-2
CDR3nt: TGTGCCAGCAGCCAAACTAGCAGGAACACCGGGGAGCTGTTTTTT
CDR3aa: CASSQTSRNTGELFF

d_gene: TRBD1
abundance: few
j_gene: TRBJ1-1
v_gene: TRBV28
CDR3nt: TGTGCCAGCAGTCCCCTCCGGGACAGGCTTCTTATGAACACTGAAGCTTTCTTT
CDR3aa: CASSPLRDRLLMNTEAFF

d_gene: .
abundance: .
j_gene: TRBJ1-1
v_gene: TRBV18
CDR3nt: TGTGCCAGCTCACCCGGGACTGATAGAGAAGCTTTCTTT
CDR3aa: CASSPGTDREAFF

d_gene: TRBD1
abundance: .
j_gene: TRBJ1-5
v_gene: TRBV29-1
CDR3nt: TGCAGCTTTACAGGGGGCGACGGCAATCAGCCCCAGCATTTT
CDR3aa: CSFTGGDGNQPQHF

d_gene: .
abundance: .
j_gene: TRBJ1-2
v_gene: TRBV15
CDR3nt: .
CDR3aa: CATSRGQVAGGTF

d_gene: .
abundance: .
j_gene: TRBJ2-3
v_gene: TRBV28
CDR3nt: TGTGCCAGCAGTTCTCCCCCGACAGGCAGGGATACGCAGTATTTT
CDR3aa: CASSSPPTGRDTQYF

d_gene: TRBD2
abundance: .
j_gene: TRBJ2-1
v_gene: TRBV14
CDR3nt: TGTGCCAGCAGGCGAACTGGACTAGCGGCCTACAATGAGCAGTTCTTC
CDR3aa: CASRRTGLAAYNEQFF

d_gene: .
abundance: .
j_gene: TRBJ2-1
v_gene: TRBV21-1
CDR3nt: TGTGCCAGCAGCCGGACTAGCGGGAGGGCCGGGTACAATGAGCAGTTCTTC
CDR3aa: CASSRTSGRAGYNEQFF